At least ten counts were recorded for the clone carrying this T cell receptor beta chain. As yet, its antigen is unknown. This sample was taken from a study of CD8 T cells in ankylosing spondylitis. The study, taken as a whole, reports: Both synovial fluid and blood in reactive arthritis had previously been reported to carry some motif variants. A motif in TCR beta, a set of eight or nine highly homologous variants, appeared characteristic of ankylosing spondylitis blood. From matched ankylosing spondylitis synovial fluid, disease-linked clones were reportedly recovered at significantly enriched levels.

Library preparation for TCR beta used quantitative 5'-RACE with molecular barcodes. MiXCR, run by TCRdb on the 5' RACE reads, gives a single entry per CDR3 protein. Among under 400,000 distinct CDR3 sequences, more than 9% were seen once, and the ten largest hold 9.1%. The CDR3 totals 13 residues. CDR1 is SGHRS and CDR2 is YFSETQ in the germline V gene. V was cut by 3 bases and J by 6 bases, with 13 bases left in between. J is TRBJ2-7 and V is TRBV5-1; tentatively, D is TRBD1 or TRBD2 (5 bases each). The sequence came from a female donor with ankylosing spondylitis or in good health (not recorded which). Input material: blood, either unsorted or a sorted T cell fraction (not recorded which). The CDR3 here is CASSSSAGGEQYF. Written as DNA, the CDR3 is TGCGCCAGCAGCTCCTCCGCTGGGGGCGAGCAGTACTTC.